Shown below are 28 T cell receptor beta chains from a single sample sequenced in a study of cytomegalovirus exposure and HLA in healthy donors. PCR primers comprised 60 Vbeta and 13 Jbeta primers. The protocol was immunoSEQ multiplex PCR, while the TCRdb copy is restricted to in-frame clones and leaves out a portion. The table lists 160,000 or so clones, 65% to 90% of them singletons. The material sequenced was PBMCs. These receptors were collected from a woman younger than 35 in good health and CMV-seronegative.

This clone was recorded once. V is TRBV7-8 and J is TRBJ2-1; TRBD1 aligns across 8 bases. The V and J ends lost 2 bases and 5 bases, in that order; junction bases with no gene match: 5. CDR1 is SGHVS, CDR2 FQNEAQ, per germline. The CDR3 length is 15 residues. CDR3 sequence reads: CASSLSGQGNNEQFF. The CDR3 region has the DNA TGTGCCAGCAGCTTATCAGGACAGGGAAACAATGAGCAGTTCTTC.

The chain has TRBV6-1 and TRBJ1-3; D possibly corresponds to TRBD1 (5 bases). Germline assignment: CDR1 MNHNS and CDR2 SASEGT. The CDR3 loop spans 14 amino acids. V gave up 2 bases and J gave up 10 bases, with 15 bases separating them. The CDR3: CASSETQGVGTIYF. Here the CDR3 DNA reads TGTGCCAGCAGTGAAACCCAGGGTGTCGGAACCATATATTTT.

CDR3 loop: CASSRFQENTEAFF. CDR3 bases: TGTGCCAGCAGCCGGTTCCAAGAGAACACTGAAGCTTTCTTT. This sequence joins TRBV5-4 and TRBJ1-1, with D hard to call. This CDR3 comprises 14 residues. Germline V gene data show CDR1 as SGHNT and CDR2 as YYREEE (reference sequence). V was shortened by 4 bases and J by 1 base, with 11 bases between the two germline ends. Together with reference TRBV5-4 and TRBJ1-1, the CDR3 gives the full variable domain: ETGVTQSPTHLIKTRGQQVTLRCSSQSGHNTVSWYQQALGQGPQFIFQYYREEENGRGNFPPRFSGLQFPNYSSELNVNALELDDSALYLCASSRFQENTEAFFGQGTRLTVV.

The chain combines TRBV5-4 with TRBJ2-1; 10 positions agree with TRBD2. CDR3 length equals 15 residues. Trimming at V came to 2 bases and at J to 3 bases, leaving 2 bases not matched to a gene. Germline CDR1 is SGHNT and CDR2 is YYREEE (reference sequence). CDR3 nucleotides: TGTGCCAGCAGCTTCCGACTAGCGGGCTACAATGAGCAGTTCTTC. It is translated as CASSFRLAGYNEQFF.

This sequence joins TRBV28 and TRBJ1-1; D remains ambiguous. With 1 base removed from V and 1 base from J, the gap between germline ends came to 4 bases. The CDR3 has 13 amino acids. Germline CDR1 MDHEN, CDR2 SYDVKM. CDR3 DNA sequence: TGTGCCAGCAGTTTATTTCAGAACACTGAAGCTTTCTTT. It encodes CASSLFQNTEAFF.

This chain joins TRBV6-5 and TRBJ1-1; TRBD1 matches 9 bases. CDR3 size: 14 residues. V lost 5 bases, J lost 6 bases, and 7 bases stayed unmatched. Germline V gives CDR1 MNHEY, CDR2 SVGAGI. In DNA form, the CDR3 reads TGTGCCAGCAGTACCCGGACAGGGGCGGCTGAAGCTTTCTTT. Translating gives CASSTRTGAAEAFF.

The chain employs TRBV5-1 and TRBJ2-1, with 7 bases matching TRBD1. V was clipped by 6 bases and J by 8 bases; unmatched bases: 11. Germline V CDR1 and CDR2: SGHRS, YFSETQ. This CDR3 region has 14 residues. CDR3 DNA sequence: TGCGCCAGCACCTCACAGGGGCTAGGGGATGAGCAGTTCTTC. Protein: CASTSQGLGDEQFF.

The CDR3 loop reads CASSAEENTGELFF. The CDR3 region has the DNA TGTGCCAGCTCTGCAGAAGAAAACACCGGGGAGCTGTTTTTT. This chain connects TRBV6-4 to TRBJ2-2; D not resolved. This CDR3 is built from 14 residues. Germline assignment: CDR1 MRHNA and CDR2 SNTAGT. V was pared by 8 bases and J by 2 bases, with 12 bases between.

The chain has TRBV5-4 and TRBJ2-7, with D possibly being TRBD2 (5 bases). The CDR3 totals 13 residues. With 0 bases removed from V and 7 bases from J, the gap between germline ends came to 11 bases. Looked up from germline, CDR1 is SGHNT and CDR2 is YYREEE (reference sequence). The CDR3 DNA reads TGTGCCAGCAGCTTGGTCGAGGGAACGGAGCAGTACTTC. This translates into CASSLVEGTEQYF.

Worth noting for this clone: Mismatch with germline at one junction end may stem from a read error. The chain uses TRBV7-9 and TRBJ1-1; D might be TRBD1 (6 bases). Per the germline V gene, CDR1 is SEHNR and CDR2 is FQNEAQ (reference sequence). This CDR3 is 15 amino acids long. CDR3 bases: TGTTCCAGCAGCTCCTCCAGGGGATTTTACACTGAAGCTTTCTTT. Amino acids: CSSSSSRGFYTEAFF. The full variable domain, rest sourced from reference TRBV7-9 and TRBJ1-1, is DTGVSQNPRHKITKRGQNVTFRCDPISEHNRLYWYRQTLGQGPEFLTYFQNEAQLEKSRLLSDRFSAERPKGSFSTLEIQRTEQGDSAMYLCSSSSSRGFYTEAFFGQGTRLTVV.

CDR3 in DNA: TGTGCCAGCAGTGAAGGGAGGGAAATGAACACTGAAGCTTTCTTT. Translated: CASSEGREMNTEAFF. V and J are TRBV6-1 and TRBJ1-1; no reliable D call. The CDR3 is made up of 15 amino acids. Trimming removed 1 base from V and 0 bases from J, with 9 bases in between. Germline assignment: CDR1 MNHNS and CDR2 SASEGT.

V and J are TRBV6-1 and TRBJ2-1; D remains ambiguous. V was pared by 6 bases and J by 0 bases, with 9 bases between. Germline V gene data show CDR1 as MNHNS and CDR2 as SASEGT. There are 14 residues in the CDR3. This CDR3 reads CASRRLSSYNEQFF. Written as DNA, the CDR3 is TGTGCCAGCAGGCGGCTCAGCTCCTACAATGAGCAGTTCTTC.

J is TRBJ2-2 and V is TRBV2; TRBD1 agrees at 8 bases. Germline V CDR1 and CDR2: SNHLY, FYNNEI. The CDR3 runs 18 residues. V shed 5 bases and J 5 bases; nucleotides not matched to a gene: 16. CDR3 protein: CASSRARVVTGVTGELFF. The CDR3 DNA reads TGTGCCAGCAGTCGCGCACGAGTGGTGACAGGGGTAACCGGGGAGCTGTTTTTT. The full variable domain, with the rest looked up from reference TRBV2 and TRBJ2-2, is EPEVTQTPSHQVTQMGQEVILRCVPISNHLYFYWYRQILGQKVEFLVSFYNNEISEKSEIFDDQFSVERPDGSNFTLKIRSTKLEDSAMYFCASSRARVVTGVTGELFFGEGSRLTVL.

This chain joins TRBV25-1 and TRBJ1-1; TRBD1 agrees at 7 bases. This CDR3 contains 16 residues. V was pared by 1 base and J by 11 bases, with 16 bases of the junction left unmatched. Germline CDR1 and CDR2: MGHDK and SYGVNS. The CDR3 protein is CASSESRTGVSRRAFF. DNA for the CDR3: TGTGCCAGCAGTGAATCCCGAACAGGGGTGAGCAGAAGGGCTTTCTTT.

The chain recombines TRBV28 with TRBJ2-7, with TRBD1 as a possible D gene (6 bases). CDR1 is MDHEN and CDR2 is SYDVKM in the germline V gene. Trimming left V 3 bases short and J 6 bases short, with 15 bases between. CDR3 length: 14 amino acids. The CDR3 DNA reads TGTGCCAGCAGTTTCATTACCGGGACACCCGAGCAGTACTTC. Protein product: CASSFITGTPEQYF.

The V call is TRBV9, the J call TRBJ2-3; D is ambiguous. Germline values: CDR1 SGDLS, CDR2 YYNGEE. V lost 0 bases and J lost 3, with 2 bases in between. The CDR3 has 12 residues. The CDR3 DNA sequence: TGTGCCAGCAGCGTAGCGACAGATACGCAGTATTTT. This gives the protein CASSVATDTQYF.

The genes are TRBV19 and TRBJ2-5; TRBD2 aligns across 13 bases. Trimming removed 7 bases from V and 5 bases from J; junction bases left unmatched: 7. The CDR3 consists of 15 residues. Per germline, CDR1 LNHDA and CDR2 SQIVND (reference sequence). This chain's CDR3 is CASKRGTSGVETQYF. Written as DNA, the CDR3 is TGTGCCAGTAAGAGGGGGACTAGCGGGGTGGAGACCCAGTACTTC.

The chain is built from TRBV5-1 and TRBJ1-4; TRBD1 is a possible D gene (6 bases). The CDR3 sequence is 14 residues long. V dropped 4 bases and J dropped 2 bases, with 9 bases sitting between them. Germline V gene data show CDR1 as SGHRS and CDR2 as YFSETQ. This chain's CDR3 is CASSPTGTNEKLFF. CDR3 in DNA: TGCGCCAGCAGCCCCACAGGGACTAATGAAAAACTGTTTTTT.

V is TRBV11-2 and J is TRBJ1-4, with TRBD1 matching over 9 bases. This CDR3 is 14 amino acids long. Germline assignment: CDR1 SGHAT and CDR2 FQNNGV. J was trimmed by 5 bases and V by 5 bases; bases with no gene match: 3. CDR3: CASSHGTGNEKLFF. The CDR3 DNA sequence: TGTGCCAGCAGCCACGGGACAGGGAATGAAAAACTGTTTTTT. Looking up the rest from reference TRBV11-2 and TRBJ1-4 gives the full variable domain: EAGVAQSPRYKIIEKRQSVAFWCNPISGHATLYWYQQILGQGPKLLIQFQNNGVVDDSQLPKDRFSAERLKGVDSTLKIQPAKLEDSAVYLCASSHGTGNEKLFFGSGTQLSVL.

The chain combines TRBV10-3 with TRBJ2-5; 8 nucleotides align to TRBD2. The germline gives CDR1 ENHRY, CDR2 SYGVKD. The CDR3 totals 14 residues. The trim removed 4 bases at V and 0 bases at J, leaving 1 base unmatched. The CDR3 is CAISGGLDQETQYF. In nucleotides, the CDR3 is TGTGCCATCAGTGGGGGACTAGACCAAGAGACCCAGTACTTC.

The genes are TRBV4-2 and TRBJ2-7; D possibly corresponds to TRBD2 (6 bases). The CDR3 has 16 residues. Germline V gene data show CDR1 as LGHNA and CDR2 as YNFKEQ. V was trimmed by 3 bases and J by 3 bases, leaving 18 bases between them. The CDR3 region has the DNA TGTGCCAGCAGCCAGGATAATAGCGGAACACACTACGAGCAGTACTTC. This sequence encodes CASSQDNSGTHYEQYF.

V usage is TRBV27 and J usage is TRBJ2-2, with 13 nucleotides matching TRBD2. CDR1 and CDR2 from the germline V gene are MNHEY and SMNVEV (reference sequence). J was trimmed by 3 bases and V by 6 bases; bases with no gene match: 4. The CDR3 sequence is 16 residues long. The CDR3 nucleotides read TGTGCCAGCAGCTTAGGACTAGCGGGAGACACCGGGGAGCTGTTTTTT. Protein: CASSLGLAGDTGELFF.

The chain is built from TRBV27 and TRBJ2-7; possibly TRBD2 for D (6 bases). The CDR3 is made up of 16 amino acids. Germline lookup yields CDR1 MNHEY and CDR2 SMNVEV (reference sequence). Trimming pared 4 bases from V and 0 bases from J, leaving 16 bases between. DNA of the CDR3: TGTGCCAGCAGTTCCCCGATCCTGGGGGGCTCCTACGAGCAGTACTTC. It encodes CASSSPILGGSYEQYF.

The chain is built from TRBV21-1 and TRBJ2-5; the D call of TRBD1 is as the table states it, not checked on the DNA. TRBV21-1 is labeled a pseudogene. The CDR3 covers 13 residues. The CDR3 coding sequence is TGTGCCAGCAGCTCCCGGACAGAAGAGACCCAGTACTTC. This translates into CASSSRTEETQYF.

The V gene is TRBV11-2, the J gene TRBJ2-7; no definite D call. The length of the CDR3 is 12 residues. With 6 bases removed from V and 0 bases from J, the gap between germline ends came to 6 bases. Germline V CDR1 and CDR2: SGHAT, FQNNGV. The CDR3 DNA reads TGTGCCAGCAGATATATCTCCTACGAGCAGTACTTC. Protein sequence: CASRYISYEQYF.

This clone was counted a single time. This chain uses TRBV11-3 with TRBJ2-7; TRBD2 might be the D (5 bases). V dropped 3 bases and J dropped 6 bases, with 12 bases sitting between them. This CDR3 has 13 amino acids. In germline, CDR1 is SGHNT, CDR2 YENEEA. The CDR3: CASSLIRGSEQYF. The DNA for the CDR3 is TGTGCCAGCAGCTTGATCCGCGGGTCCGAGCAGTACTTC.

This chain joins TRBV19 and TRBJ1-5, with a weak D call TRBD1 (6 bases). The CDR3 spans 12 residues. The V end lost 11 bases, the J end lost 7 bases, and 15 bases lay between the germline ends. CDR1 and CDR2 from the germline V gene are LNHDA and SQIVND (reference sequence). The CDR3: CALGGAGQPQHF. CDR3 DNA sequence: TGTGCCCTGGGGGGGGCGGGACAGCCCCAGCATTTT.

This chain uses TRBV19 with TRBJ2-6; 12 bases are shared with TRBD1. The CDR3 length is 17 residues. The J segment lost 4 bases and the V segment lost 3 bases, leaving 4 bases of the junction unmatched. Germline loops: CDR1 LNHDA, CDR2 SQIVND (reference sequence). The CDR3 sequence: CASSMGQGAAGANVLTF. As DNA, the CDR3 is TGTGCCAGTAGTATGGGACAGGGGGCAGCAGGGGCCAACGTCCTGACTTTC.